The 15 T cell receptor beta chains given below trace back to one sample, sequenced in a study of T cell repertoires and HLA-DP antigens. No antigens are known for them. Profiled with immunoSEQ multiplex PCR; TCRdb holds only in-frame clones, not every one. The sample lists about 110,000 clones, more than 85% occurring once. Sequencing used CD4+ T cells from PBMCs. The receptors originated from a woman between 18 and 30 years old in good health and CMV-seronegative.

The rearrangement uses TRBV27 and TRBJ1-4; no clear D gene. The CDR3 spans 13 residues. Per germline, CDR1 MNHEY and CDR2 SMNVEV (reference sequence). V gave up 3 bases and J gave up 7 bases, with 9 bases separating them. The CDR3 region has the DNA TGTGCCAGCAGTTTCATGAGGACTGAAAAACTGTTTTTT. This codes for CASSFMRTEKLFF. Filled out from reference TRBV27 and TRBJ1-4, the complete variable domain reads EAQVTQNPRYLITVTGKKLTVTCSQNMNHEYMSWYRQDPGLGLRQIYYSMNVEVTDKGDVPEGYKVSRKEKRNFPLILESPSPNQTSLYFCASSFMRTEKLFFGSGTQLSVL.

The rearrangement joins TRBV9 to TRBJ1-4, with D perhaps TRBD1 (5 bases). With 0 bases removed from V and 5 bases from J, the gap between germline ends came to 11 bases. This CDR3 spans 15 amino acids. In germline, CDR1 is SGDLS, CDR2 YYNGEE. The chain's CDR3 is CASSVGGAWNEKLFF. The CDR3 bases are TGTGCCAGCAGCGTAGGAGGGGCCTGGAATGAAAAACTGTTTTTT.

The DNA of the CDR3 is TGTGCCAGCAGTGGGGGACTAGCGGGAGGGCTCGACACCGGGGAGCTGTTTTTT. Translated, it gives CASSGGLAGGLDTGELFF. V usage is TRBV6-1 and J usage is TRBJ2-2; 16 bases agree with TRBD2. The CDR3 length is 18 residues. Trimming at V came to 4 bases and at J to 3 bases, leaving 5 bases not matched to a gene. Germline loops: CDR1 MNHNS, CDR2 SASEGT.

The CDR3 loop is CASSHGQGSGYTF. The DNA of the CDR3 is TGTGCCAGCAGCCATGGACAGGGAAGTGGCTACACCTTC. This chain connects TRBV6-6 to TRBJ1-2, with 8 positions matching TRBD1. After removal of 6 bases from V and 7 bases from J, the junction contained 7 bases not matched to a gene. Germline loops: CDR1 MNHNY, CDR2 SVGAGI (reference sequence). CDR3 length equals 13 residues.

The chain uses TRBV5-1 and TRBJ2-3; D is ambiguous. V was clipped by 1 base and J by 2 bases, with 14 bases between them. This CDR3 spans 16 amino acids. Germline lookup yields CDR1 SGHRS and CDR2 YFSETQ. CDR3 protein: CASSLRVMGITDTQYF. The CDR3 nucleotides read TGCGCCAGCAGCTTGAGGGTTATGGGAATCACAGATACGCAGTATTTT.

In its sample, this clone was seen once. V is TRBV6-6 and J is TRBJ2-1; 8 nucleotides line up with TRBD2. Germline loops: CDR1 MNHNY, CDR2 SVGAGI (reference sequence). The CDR3 extends over 14 amino acids. V lost 2 bases and J lost 5; bases outside the gene matches: 2. The CDR3 nucleotides are TGTGCCAGCAGTTACACACTAGCGGACAATGAGCAGTTCTTC. It is translated as CASSYTLADNEQFF.

This chain joins TRBV27 and TRBJ1-6, with D possibly TRBD1 on 6 matching bases. There are 15 residues in the CDR3. Germline CDR1 MNHEY, CDR2 SMNVEV (reference sequence). V was clipped by 3 bases and J by 7 bases, with 13 bases between them. CDR3: CASSLSRTENSPLHF. The CDR3 DNA reads TGTGCCAGCAGTTTGAGTAGGACAGAAAATTCACCCCTCCACTTT.

The chain joins TRBV6-5 to TRBJ2-7; no firm D call. The ends were cut back, 2 bases at V and 2 bases at J, with 10 bases in the middle. The CDR3 is 14 amino acids. CDR1 and CDR2 (germline): MNHEY, SVGAGI. CDR3 DNA: TGTGCCAGCAGTTACACTACACCTGCCTACGAGCAGTACTTC. Residues: CASSYTTPAYEQYF.

Only one count was recorded for this clone. V is TRBV7-3 and J is TRBJ1-2; 9 bases are a match to TRBD1. This CDR3 spans 15 amino acids. V was clipped by 4 bases and J by 8 bases; unmatched bases: 11. Per germline, CDR1 SGHTA and CDR2 FQGTGA. This CDR3 is CASSSTSGQGGGYTF. CDR3 coding DNA: TGTGCCAGCAGCTCGACCTCGGGACAGGGAGGAGGCTACACCTTC.

This rearrangement joins TRBV14 to TRBJ1-2, with D hard to call. The CDR3 runs to 12 residues. In germline, CDR1 is SGHDN, CDR2 FVKESK. V was cut by 1 base and J by 12 bases, with 12 bases left in between. The CDR3 loop is CASSQGRGSNTF. In nucleotides, the CDR3 is TGTGCCAGCAGCCAAGGCCGTGGCAGTAACACCTTC.

The V gene is TRBV5-6, the J gene TRBJ2-7; D remains unclear. Trimming took 1 base from V and 2 from J, leaving 10 bases between them. CDR1 and CDR2 (germline): SGHDT, YYEEEE. The length of the CDR3 is 14 residues. In DNA, the CDR3 is TGTGCCAGCAGCTTGATTGGGGTCCCCTACGAGCAGTACTTC. Translating it yields CASSLIGVPYEQYF.

The gene calls are TRBV9 and TRBJ2-2, with D perhaps matching TRBD1 (6 bases). CDR1 is SGDLS, CDR2 YYNGEE, per germline. CDR3 size: 16 residues. Between the trimmed V and J ends, which lost 4 bases and 1 base, there was a span of 14 bases. For the CDR3, the DNA is TGTGCCAGCAGCACTCGACAGGCCCGGAACACCGGGGAGCTGTTTTTT. This gives the protein CASSTRQARNTGELFF.

V and J are TRBV7-9 and TRBJ2-7; 7 positions agree with TRBD2. Germline loops: CDR1 SEHNR, CDR2 FQNEAQ (reference sequence). This CDR3 region has 13 residues. Trimming removed 8 bases from V and 2 bases from J; junction bases left unmatched: 6. The chain's CDR3 is CASFTTSAYEQYF. For the CDR3, the DNA is TGTGCCAGCTTCACAACTAGCGCCTACGAGCAGTACTTC.

The chain couples TRBV5-1 to TRBJ2-3; 9 bases map to TRBD2. The trim removed 7 bases at V and 3 bases at J, leaving 6 bases unmatched. Germline values: CDR1 SGHRS, CDR2 YFSETQ. The CDR3 consists of 14 residues. The DNA of the CDR3 is TGCGCCAGCCGCGCCCTAGCGGGGACAGATACGCAGTATTTT. Translation: CASRALAGTDTQYF.

This rearrangement joins TRBV5-1 to TRBJ1-1, with D unresolved. Trimming took 4 bases from V and 2 from J, leaving 12 bases between them. The germline gives CDR1 SGHRS, CDR2 YFSETQ. The CDR3 loop spans 14 amino acids. DNA of the CDR3: TGCGCCAGCAGCCGCCCGGGCTACAACACTGAAGCTTTCTTT. It translates to CASSRPGYNTEAFF.